Listed below are T cell receptor beta chains from one sample, sequenced in a study of CD8 T cells in Susac syndrome. Using its own MiXCR run on the immunoSEQ multiplex PCR reads, TCRdb lists one record per CDR3 protein. The data contain tens of thousands of distinct CDR3 sequences, 93% of them singletons. The material sequenced was CD8+ T cells from PBMCs. These receptors all come from a human donor with multiple sclerosis. Each CDR3 is given with its conserved first and last residue. The D gene is left open where the match is weak. Size values are once, few and many counts, or a class for expanded clones, and some rows have none.

D gene,V gene,clone size,J gene,CDR3 protein,CDR3 DNA
TRBD2,TRBV9,NA,TRBJ2-7,CASSAGLGAYEQYF,TGTGCCAGCAGCGCAGGACTAGGGGCCTACGAGCAGTACTTC
NA,TRBV12-5,NA,TRBJ1-1,CASGYPGQGTEAFF,TGTGCTAGTGGTTACCCGGGGCAAGGGACTGAAGCTTTCTTT
TRBD1,TRBV7-8,NA,TRBJ2-7,CASSLLSGTGGFEQYF,TGTGCCAGCAGCTTATTGTCGGGGACAGGGGGCTTCGAGCAGTACTTC
TRBD1,TRBV20-1,NA,TRBJ2-3,CSAKSTGPDTQYF,TGCAGTGCCAAATCGACAGGGCCAGATACGCAGTATTTT
NA,TRBV28,NA,TRBJ1-1,CASSVELSNTEAFF,TGTGCCAGCAGTGTAGAGCTGTCGAACACTGAAGCTTTCTTT
TRBD2,TRBV20-1,NA,TRBJ2-5,CSARDWSGGYKETQYF,TGCAGTGCTAGAGACTGGAGCGGGGGTTACAAGGAGACCCAGTACTTC
NA,TRBV20-1,NA,TRBJ2-7,CSASDGQSSYEQYF,TGCAGTGCTAGTGACGGCCAGAGCTCCTACGAGCAGTACTTC
NA,TRBV27,NA,TRBJ2-7,CASSDRGIYEQYF,TGTGCCAGCTCTGATAGGGGGATCTACGAGCAGTACTTC
NA,TRBV14,NA,TRBJ1-1,CASSHGRGTEAFF,TGTGCCAGCAGCCACGGCAGGGGCACTGAAGCTTTCTTT
TRBD2,TRBV7-9,NA,TRBJ2-1,CASSLILAGEYNEQFF,TGTGCCAGCAGCCTCATTCTAGCGGGGGAATACAATGAGCAGTTCTTC
TRBD2,TRBV30,NA,TRBJ2-5,CAWSPPLAGEETQYF,TGTGCCTGGAGCCCCCCCCTAGCGGGGGAAGAGACCCAGTACTTC
NA,TRBV29-1,NA,TRBJ2-3,CSVAWAQDGSITDTQYF,TGCAGCGTGGCCTGGGCGCAGGACGGTTCCATCACAGATACGCAGTATTTT
TRBD2,TRBV5-1,NA,TRBJ2-7,CASSLGWVAGGSDEQYF,TGCGCCAGCAGCTTGGGATGGGTAGCGGGGGGGTCGGACGAGCAGTACTTC
TRBD2,TRBV12-5,NA,TRBJ2-2,CASGLSFGLALAPGELFF,TGTGCTAGTGGTCTAAGCTTCGGACTAGCACTAGCCCCGGGGGAGCTGTTTTTT
NA,TRBV11-2,NA,TRBJ2-7,CASSLQTKAYEQYF,TGTGCCAGCAGCTTGCAGACCAAAGCCTACGAGCAGTACTTC
NA,TRBV25-1,NA,TRBJ2-5,CASIGSTGETQYF,TGTGCCAGCATTGGCAGCACGGGAGAGACCCAGTACTTC
TRBD1,TRBV7-2,NA,TRBJ2-2,CASSRPGQMTGELFF,TGTGCCAGCAGCAGACCGGGACAGATGACCGGGGAGCTGTTTTTT
TRBD2,TRBV6-2/TRBV6-3,NA,TRBJ2-3,CASSPTSGGTDTQYF,TGTGCCAGCAGTCCTACTAGCGGGGGGACAGATACGCAGTATTTT
TRBD1,TRBV5-6,NA,TRBJ2-1,CASSYGTGVGVVQFF,TGTGCCAGCAGCTATGGGACAGGGGTCGGAGTGGTGCAGTTCTTC
TRBD1,TRBV18,NA,TRBJ2-1,CASSPLGTVYNEQFF,TGTGCCAGCTCACCGTTAGGGACAGTCTACAATGAGCAGTTCTTC
NA,TRBV27,NA,TRBJ2-7,CASSLFGGPNYEQYF,TGTGCCAGCAGTCTTTTTGGGGGCCCTAACTACGAGCAGTACTTC
NA,TRBV27,once,TRBJ1-1,CASSLGQGRPFF,TGTGCCAGCAGTTTAGGGCAGGGTCGGCCTTTCTTT
NA,TRBV15,NA,TRBJ1-1,CATRGREGSIEAFF,TGTGCCACCAGGGGGAGGGAAGGGAGTATTGAAGCTTTCTTT
NA,TRBV20-1,NA,TRBJ1-3,CSAQDGGSGNTIYF,TGCAGTGCTCAGGACGGAGGCTCTGGAAACACCATATATTTT
NA,TRBV6-2/TRBV6-3,NA,TRBJ2-7,CASSGDIYEQYF,TGTGCCAGCAGTGGGGACATATACGAGCAGTACTTC
TRBD2,TRBV4-3,NA,TRBJ2-2,CASSQEATSGGANGELFF,TGCGCCAGCAGCCAAGAAGCTACTAGCGGGGGGGCGAACGGGGAGCTGTTTTTT
NA,TRBV7-9,NA,TRBJ1-2,CASSLGTYGYTF,TGTGCCAGCAGCTTGGGAACTTATGGCTACACCTTC
NA,TRBV7-9,NA,TRBJ2-3,CASSLISGRRTDTQYF,TGTGCCAGCAGCTTAATATCAGGCAGACGCACAGATACGCAGTATTTT
TRBD1,TRBV27,NA,TRBJ2-6,CASSEGQVSSGANVLTF,TGTGCCAGCAGTGAGGGACAGGTTAGCTCTGGGGCCAACGTCCTGACTTTC
NA,TRBV14,NA,TRBJ1-2,CASSSRTVPEGNYGYTF,TGTGCCAGCAGCTCCCGGACAGTCCCCGAGGGGAACTATGGCTACACCTTC
NA,TRBV7-2,NA,TRBJ2-3,CASSRGMGRGDDTQYF,TGTGCCAGCAGCCGCGGGATGGGGCGGGGCGACGATACGCAGTATTTT
NA,TRBV30,NA,TRBJ1-2,CAWRGEDYGYTF,TGTGCCTGGCGGGGAGAGGACTATGGCTACACCTTC
TRBD1,TRBV13,NA,TRBJ1-4,CASSLRTGLDEKLFF,TGTGCCAGCAGCTTAAGGACAGGGTTAGATGAAAAACTGTTTTTT
TRBD2,TRBV16,NA,TRBJ2-7,CASSQSGGGYEQYF,TGTGCCAGCAGCCAAAGCGGGGGAGGCTACGAGCAGTACTTC
NA,TRBV12-3/TRBV12-4,NA,TRBJ1-1,CASTGTGSVEAFF,TGTGCCAGCACCGGTACAGGATCCGTTGAAGCTTTCTTT
NA,TRBV13,NA,TRBJ2-5,CASSVGRGETQYF,TGTGCCAGCAGCGTCGGACGGGGGGAGACCCAGTACTTC
NA,TRBV29-1,NA,TRBJ1-2,CSVMTFAYYSDYGYTF,TGCAGCGTCATGACATTTGCTTACTACTCGGACTATGGCTACACCTTC
TRBD1,TRBV27,NA,TRBJ2-2,CASSNPGQGTTGELFF,TGTGCCAGCAGTAACCCCGGACAGGGGACCACCGGGGAGCTGTTTTTT
NA,TRBV28,NA,TRBJ1-1,CASSLAVPNTEAFF,TGTGCCAGCAGTTTAGCAGTACCAAACACTGAAGCTTTCTTT
NA,TRBV9,few,TRBJ2-7,CASSGEGYEQYF,TGTGCCAGCAGCGGCGAGGGCTACGAGCAGTACTTC
NA,TRBV27,NA,TRBJ2-3,CASTPGGGIFMTDTQYF,TGTGCCAGCACCCCAGGGGGGGGGATTTTTATGACAGATACGCAGTATTTT
NA,TRBV3-1,NA,TRBJ2-3,CASSPEGGPADTQYF,TGTGCCAGCAGCCCGGAGGGGGGGCCCGCAGATACGCAGTATTTT
NA,TRBV29-1,NA,TRBJ2-7,CSVEDRLRGSSYEQYF,TGCAGCGTTGAAGATCGACTTAGGGGAAGCTCCTACGAGCAGTACTTC
NA,TRBV4-2,NA,TRBJ1-1,CASSPQTGGTLKLFF,TGTGCCAGCAGCCCTCAGACAGGAGGGACACTGAAGCTTTTCTTT
TRBD1,TRBV7-9,NA,TRBJ2-5,CASSLMIPGQGQETQYF,TGTGCCAGCAGTCTTATGATACCGGGACAGGGCCAAGAGACCCAGTACTTC
NA,TRBV20-1,NA,TRBJ1-1,CSARDRMNTEAFF,TGCAGTGCTAGGGACAGAATGAACACTGAAGCTTTCTTT
TRBD1,TRBV18,NA,TRBJ2-6,CASSRRGTGASSGANVLTF,TGTGCCAGCTCACGCCGAGGGACAGGGGCGTCATCTGGGGCCAACGTCCTGACTTTC
NA,TRBV6-5,NA,TRBJ1-2,CASSLISRGTGGYTF,TGTGCCAGCAGTCTCATCTCCAGGGGAACGGGTGGCTACACCTTC
TRBD1,TRBV7-9,NA,TRBJ1-5,CASSLEAGGEDQPQHF,TGTGCCAGCAGCTTGGAGGCAGGGGGCGAGGATCAGCCCCAGCATTTT
NA,TRBV2,NA,TRBJ2-3,CASSSPQPYTDTQYF,TGTGCCAGCAGCTCACCGCAGCCCTACACAGATACGCAGTATTTT
TRBD1,TRBV6-5,NA,TRBJ2-7,CASRDPGQRYEQYF,TGTGCCAGCAGGGATCCGGGACAGCGATACGAGCAGTACTTC
NA,TRBV7-2,NA,TRBJ2-5,CASSPEGGAMVETQYF,TGTGCCAGCAGCCCGGAGGGGGGGGCCATGGTGGAGACCCAGTACTTC
TRBD1,TRBV7-9,NA,TRBJ1-2,CASSPWDRGYGYTF,TGTGCCAGCAGCCCCTGGGACAGGGGCTATGGCTACACCTTC
TRBD1,TRBV27,NA,TRBJ2-7,CASSSTGTDYEQYF,TGTGCCAGCAGTTCCACCGGGACAGACTACGAGCAGTACTTC
NA,TRBV7-9,NA,TRBJ2-3,CASSIPGGSGYTDTQYF,TGTGCCAGCAGCATACCGGGTGGTAGCGGATACACAGATACGCAGTATTTT
NA,TRBV2,NA,TRBJ1-5,CASHNRDKNQPQHF,TGTGCCAGCCATAACCGGGACAAGAATCAGCCCCAGCATTTT
TRBD2,TRBV6-1,NA,TRBJ2-2,CASSELAGGTGELFF,TGTGCCAGCAGTGAGCTAGCGGGGGGGACCGGGGAGCTGTTTTTT